Listed below are T cell receptor beta chains from one sample, sequenced in a study of blood T cell repertoires in COVID-19. Assay: immunoSEQ multiplex PCR; the TCRdb copy retains only in-frame clones and omits some. The table includes some 200,000 clones, 88% detected once. The specimen was PBMCs or T cells enriched from blood (not recorded which). The receptors were gathered from a woman aged 25 to 39 who had recovered from COVID-19. CDR3s include the opening cysteine and the closing phenylalanine or tryptophan. Each record gives: clone size, J gene, V gene, D gene, CDR3 DNA, CDR3 protein. A D gene is named only where the DNA matches it firmly. The size field is filled for only some rows; it gives once, few, many or a size class.

-,TRBJ1-1,TRBV11-3,-,TGTGCCAGCAGCTTCCCCGGGGAGGAGGCTTTCTTT,CASSFPGEEAFF
-,TRBJ2-7,TRBV16,TRBD1,TGTGCCAGCAGCAAAAGACAGGGCCCCTACGAGCAGTACTTC,CASSKRQGPYEQYF
many,TRBJ2-2,TRBV19,-,TGTGCCAGTAATGAGGGCACCGGGGAGCTGTTTTTT,CASNEGTGELFF
few,TRBJ1-1,TRBV18,TRBD1,TGTGCCAGCTCACCGACAGGGGACGTTGGCACTGAAGCTTTCTTT,CASSPTGDVGTEAFF
-,TRBJ1-2,TRBV27,-,TGTGCCAGCAGTTTAGGACAAGGGTATGGCTACACCTTC,CASSLGQGYGYTF
-,TRBJ2-5,TRBV27,-,TGTGCCAGCAGTGCCGTACAGGGAAGAGAGACCCAGTACTTC,CASSAVQGRETQYF
-,TRBJ1-2,TRBV29-1,TRBD1,TGCAGCGTTTTTGGACAGGGCCGGGGCTACACCTTC,CSVFGQGRGYTF
-,TRBJ1-1,TRBV3-1/TRBV3-2,TRBD1,TGTGCCAGCAGCCACCCGGACAGGGGCACTGAAGCTTTCTTT,CASSHPDRGTEAFF
-,TRBJ2-1,TRBV3-1/TRBV3-2,TRBD2,TGTGCCAGCAGCGTCCTATCGGGACTAGTCGACTCGAATGAGCAGTTCTTC,CASSVLSGLVDSNEQFF
-,TRBJ1-5,TRBV7-2,-,TGTGCCAGCAGCCCGGTGAGCAGGGTCAATCAGCCCCAGCATTTT,CASSPVSRVNQPQHF
-,TRBJ2-7,TRBV6-1,-,TGTGCCAGCGGTGACAGTTACTACGAGCAGTACTTC,CASGDSYYEQYF
-,TRBJ2-1,TRBV10-3,TRBD1,TGTGCCATCAGTGATCGGGACAGGGCCTCCTACAATGAGCAGTTCTTC,CAISDRDRASYNEQFF
-,TRBJ2-1,TRBV9,TRBD2,TGTGCCAGCAGCGTATACGGTGCGGGGGACAATGAGCAGTTCTTC,CASSVYGAGDNEQFF
many,TRBJ1-5,TRBV4-2,-,TGTGCCAGCAGCCAAGAAGTAGGGGATGGCAATCAGCCCCAGCATTTT,CASSQEVGDGNQPQHF
-,TRBJ2-7,TRBV5-1,-,TGCGCCAGCAGCTTGGAGGGGCCCTACGAGCAGTACTTC,CASSLEGPYEQYF
-,TRBJ2-5,TRBV25-1,-,TGTGCCAGCAGTGAATCCGGGGTCTGGGACCAAGAGACCCAGTACTTC,CASSESGVWDQETQYF
-,TRBJ2-3,TRBV7-3,-,TGTGCCAGCAGCTTTAGGACTCCCACAGATACGCAGTATTTT,CASSFRTPTDTQYF
-,TRBJ2-2,TRBV4-1,TRBD2,TGCGCCAGCTTATCCGCGGGGGCTAGCGGGGAGAACACCGGGGAGCTGTTTTTT,CASLSAGASGENTGELFF
-,TRBJ2-3,TRBV19,-,TGTGCCAGTACCCAAGCAGGGTTATCGGATACGCAGTATTTT,CASTQAGLSDTQYF
-,TRBJ2-2,TRBV12-5,-,TGTGCTAGTGACCCGTCGACAGGGAACACCGGGGAGCTGTTTTTT,CASDPSTGNTGELFF
-,TRBJ2-1,TRBV4-3,TRBD2,TGCGCCAGCAGCCGAAGTGGCGGGGGAAACTACAATGAGCAGTTCTTC,CASSRSGGGNYNEQFF
-,TRBJ2-3,TRBV5-1,TRBD2,TGCGCCAGCAGCTTGGAGGGGAGGGGTTTGGATACGCAGTATTTT,CASSLEGRGLDTQYF
-,TRBJ2-5,TRBV7-9,-,TGTGCCAGCAGCCACAGGGCAGAAGAGACCCAGTACTTC,CASSHRAEETQYF
-,TRBJ1-3,TRBV9,TRBD1,TGTGCCAGCAGCTGGACAGGGGGAAACACCATATATTTT,CASSWTGGNTIYF
-,TRBJ1-3,TRBV14,TRBD1,TGTGCCAGCAGCCAAGATTACAGGGGGCCTGGAAACACCATATATTTT,CASSQDYRGPGNTIYF
-,TRBJ1-2,TRBV5-1,TRBD1,TGCGCCAGCAGCTTCGGACAGGGGGATGGCTACACCTTC,CASSFGQGDGYTF
once,TRBJ1-2,TRBV19,-,TGTGCCAGTAGTCTAGCCTCGGACCCGGGGGGCTACACCTTC,CASSLASDPGGYTF
-,TRBJ2-5,TRBV5-4,-,TGTGCCAGCACCGTACCGGGTCAGCAAGAGACCCAGTACTTC,CASTVPGQQETQYF
-,TRBJ1-1,TRBV4-1,-,TGCGCCAGCAGCCTCAACAGGGCCAACACTGAAGCTTTCTTT,CASSLNRANTEAFF
-,TRBJ1-2,TRBV15,-,TGTGCCACCAGCAGAACAGTTTTTAGCTATGGCTACACCTTC,CATSRTVFSYGYTF
-,TRBJ1-5,TRBV18,-,TGTGCCAGCTCAGGGGGCGAGAGTCAGCCCCAGCATTTT,CASSGGESQPQHF
-,TRBJ1-6,TRBV19,-,TGTGCCAGTAGTATATTCTTTTCCGGGAACGGTAATTCACCCCTCCACTTT,CASSIFFSGNGNSPLHF
-,TRBJ2-7,TRBV27,TRBD1,TGTGCCAGCAGTGTCTCGGGGACAGGGTCCTACGAGCAGTACTTC,CASSVSGTGSYEQYF
few,TRBJ1-2,TRBV7-9,TRBD1,TGTGCCAGCAGCTTGGGGACAGGGGGCAGTGATGGCTACACCTTC,CASSLGTGGSDGYTF
-,TRBJ1-2,TRBV6-1,-,TGTGCCAGCAGTGATTTGGAGGGTTACTATGGCTACACCTTC,CASSDLEGYYGYTF
-,TRBJ2-1,TRBV9,TRBD2,TGTGCCAGCAGCCCAGCGGGGGCTGAAAACAATGAGCAGTTCTTC,CASSPAGAENNEQFF
-,TRBJ1-4,TRBV11-2,TRBD1,TGTGCCAGCAGCTCATACTTACAGGGGGCGCGTGAAAAACTGTTTTTT,CASSSYLQGAREKLFF
-,TRBJ2-7,TRBV18,TRBD1,TGTGCCAGCTCGAACCCGACAGGGGTGTTCAGCGAGCAGTACTTC,CASSNPTGVFSEQYF
-,TRBJ2-5,TRBV10-3,TRBD1,TGTGCCATCTCTGACGGTGGACAGGGGCAAGAGACCCAGTACTTC,CAISDGGQGQETQYF
-,TRBJ1-1,TRBV28,-,TGTGCCAGCAGTACTGTGGTGAACACTGAAGCTTTCTTT,CASSTVVNTEAFF
-,TRBJ1-4,TRBV10-3,TRBD1,TGTGCCACCGGGACAGGGGCAAATGAAAAACTGTTTTTT,CATGTGANEKLFF
-,TRBJ1-5,TRBV5-1,-,TGCGCCAGCAGCTTACGGGTAGATCAGCCCCAGCATTTT,CASSLRVDQPQHF
-,TRBJ2-6,TRBV5-1,-,TGCGCCAGCAGCTTGGACGGACTCCGGAGCTCTGGGGCCAACGTCCTGACTTTC,CASSLDGLRSSGANVLTF
-,TRBJ1-4,TRBV6-5,-,TGTGCCAGCAGTTACGATGACAGAGAAAAACTGTTTTTT,CASSYDDREKLFF
-,TRBJ2-5,TRBV9,TRBD2,TGTGCCAGCAGCGTAGATACTAGCGGGGAGACCCAGTACTTC,CASSVDTSGETQYF
-,TRBJ2-3,TRBV15,-,TGTGCCACCAGCAGAGAGGGGAGCGGAACTAGCACAGATACGCAGTATTTT,CATSREGSGTSTDTQYF
-,TRBJ2-5,TRBV6-5,-,TGTGCCAGCAGATTAGCAGGGGAAGAGACCCAGTACTTC,CASRLAGEETQYF
-,TRBJ2-7,TRBV12-3/TRBV12-4,-,TGTGCCAGCAGTGTGGACAACTCCTACGAGCAGTACTTC,CASSVDNSYEQYF
-,TRBJ1-1,TRBV9,-,TGTGCCAGCAGCGAATACGGGGGAATGAACACTGAAGCTTTCTTT,CASSEYGGMNTEAFF
-,TRBJ1-5,TRBV4-1,-,TGCGCCAGCAGCCCCTACAGGGATGGCGCTCAGCCCCAGCATTTT,CASSPYRDGAQPQHF
-,TRBJ2-5,TRBV7-9,TRBD1,TGTGCCAGCAGCTTAACAGGGGATTTGGAGACCCAGTACTTC,CASSLTGDLETQYF
once,TRBJ2-7,TRBV6-2/TRBV6-3,-,TGTGCCAGCAGTACAGGGACCTACGAGCAGTACTTC,CASSTGTYEQYF
-,TRBJ1-5,TRBV18,-,TGTGCCAGCTCACCAGGGGGGGCCCATCAGCCCCAGCATTTT,CASSPGGAHQPQHF
once,TRBJ2-5,TRBV7-8,-,TGTGCCAGCAGCCCAGGGCCCTCCCAAGAGACCCAGTACTTC,CASSPGPSQETQYF
-,TRBJ2-2,TRBV7-9,-,TGTGCCAGCGAGAACCCGACAGGACATACCGGGGAGCTGTTTTTT,CASENPTGHTGELFF
few,TRBJ1-2,TRBV6-5,-,TGTGCCAGCAGGGTAGGGGCAGCCTATGGCTACACCTTC,CASRVGAAYGYTF
-,TRBJ1-1,TRBV7-9,-,TGTGCCAGCAGCTTAGTGGCAGGGGCGAACACTGAAGCTTTCTTT,CASSLVAGANTEAFF
-,TRBJ1-5,TRBV18,-,TGTGCCAGCTCACCTGAAACAGATCAGCCCCAGCATTTT,CASSPETDQPQHF
many,TRBJ2-3,TRBV21-1,-,TGTGCCAGCAAAAGTCTTGGGACAGTTAGAGGGACGGAAGATACGCAGTATTTT,CASKSLGTVRGTEDTQYF